This T cell receptor delta chain was obtained from a study of DNA immune sequencing with unique molecular identifiers. Findings and caveats of the study: Top 5 clonotypes made up over half of productive TRD molecules in several healthy donors.

Turning to this clone: Its antigen remains unidentified. Since a much larger clone is just one base distant, this may be a read error.

Germline V gene lookup returns CDR1 TSWWSYY and CDR2 QGS. The CDR3 has 27 amino acids. Primers for all 8 TRDV and 4 TRDJ genes amplified genomic DNA in 32-plex. A 12-nucleotide UMI was added during 2 to 4 barcoding PCR cycles before adapter PCR. TCRdb called clones from the multiplex PCR reads again using CATT. The sample lists almost 700 delta-chain clones; about a sixth were seen once. No J gene was assigned, while the V gene was called as TRDV1; TRDD3, the D gene given by the table, was not confirmed from the DNA. Input material: gamma-delta T cells from PBMCs. This receptor was taken from a human donor in good health. The CDR3 loop reads CALGDRPSLLFPGGSKTVLSYTDKLIF. The CDR3 nucleotides are TGTGCTCTTGGGGACCGCCCTTCCCTCCTATTCCCTGGGGGATCAAAAACCGTACTTTCGTACACCGATAAACTCATCTTC.